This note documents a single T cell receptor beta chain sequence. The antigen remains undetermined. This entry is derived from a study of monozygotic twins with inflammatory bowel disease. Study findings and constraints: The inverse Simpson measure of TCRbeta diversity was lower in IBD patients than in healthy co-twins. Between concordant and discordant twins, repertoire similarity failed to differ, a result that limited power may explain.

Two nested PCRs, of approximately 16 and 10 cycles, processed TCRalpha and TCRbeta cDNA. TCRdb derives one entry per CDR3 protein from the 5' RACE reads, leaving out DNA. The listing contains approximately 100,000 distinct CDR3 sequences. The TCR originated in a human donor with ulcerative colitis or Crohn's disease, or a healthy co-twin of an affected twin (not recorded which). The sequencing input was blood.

CDR3 in amino acids: CASSFASGQETQYF. The chain carries TRBV28 and TRBJ2-5; without DNA, the TCRdb call of TRBD2 cannot be checked. The CDR3 runs 14 residues. Germline values: CDR1 MDHEN, CDR2 SYDVKM.